These T cell receptor beta chains were read from a single sample in a study of blood T cell repertoires in COVID-19. Method: immunoSEQ multiplex PCR; TCRdb's copy keeps in-frame clones and lacks some. The repertoire holds about 220,000 clones, with more than 80% as singletons. Sequenced sample: peripheral blood. The origin of the receptors is a man aged 30 to 39 who had recovered from COVID-19. The CDR3 runs from the conserved cysteine through the conserved F or W. The D gene is left open where the match is weak. Expanded clones get a size class; other rows say once, few or many, or leave the size out.

TRBV5-1	TRBD1	NA	TRBJ2-7	CASSSAGTGGSYEQYF	TGCGCCAGCAGCTCCGCCGGGACAGGGGGCTCCTACGAGCAGTACTTC
TRBV24-1	NA	NA	TRBJ1-2	CATSEGPGVGYTF	TGTGCCACCAGTGAAGGGCCGGGAGTTGGCTACACCTTC
TRBV7-2	NA	NA	TRBJ1-6	CASSLVAGIYSPLHF	TGTGCCAGCAGCTTAGTGGCAGGGATCTATTCACCCCTCCACTTT
TRBV6-5	NA	NA	TRBJ1-1	CASRTTGSTEAFF	TGTGCCAGCAGAACCACAGGGAGCACTGAAGCTTTCTTT
TRBV7-8	TRBD1	NA	TRBJ1-2	CASSFLPGGTDYTF	TGTGCCAGCAGCTTTCTCCCAGGGGGGACGGACTACACCTTC
TRBV5-1	TRBD1	NA	TRBJ1-2	CASSPEMERQGRYGYTF	TGCGCCAGCAGCCCGGAGATGGAGCGACAGGGAAGATATGGCTACACCTTC
TRBV19	NA	NA	TRBJ2-3	CASSPTTPTSTDTQYF	TGTGCCAGTAGTCCTACTACGCCTACAAGCACAGATACGCAGTATTTT
TRBV14	TRBD2	once	TRBJ2-7	CASSRGPGLGHEQYF	TGTGCCAGCAGTCGGGGGCCGGGACTAGGGCACGAGCAGTACTTC
TRBV2	TRBD1	NA	TRBJ1-2	CASSEFGGQQTEGYTF	TGTGCCAGCAGTGAGTTCGGGGGACAGCAAACTGAGGGCTACACCTTC
TRBV6-7	NA	NA	TRBJ1-6	CASSYPNCPRAYNSPLHF	TGTGCCAGCAGTTACCCTAATTGTCCGCGCGCTTATAATTCACCCCTCCACTTT
TRBV5-1	NA	NA	TRBJ1-2	CASSLSRQPTNYGYTF	TGCGCCAGCAGCTTATCTCGACAGCCCACAAACTATGGCTACACCTTC
TRBV5-1	NA	once	TRBJ1-3	CASSLSNSGNTIYF	TGCGCCAGCAGCTTGTCAAACTCTGGAAACACCATATATTTT
TRBV18	TRBD2	NA	TRBJ2-1	CASSLNERGAYNEQFF	TGTGCCAGCTCTCTAAATGAGCGGGGGGCTTACAATGAGCAGTTCTTC
TRBV7-9	TRBD1	NA	TRBJ1-2	CASSLGRDRLNYGYTF	TGTGCCAGCAGCTTGGGCCGGGACAGGCTGAACTATGGCTACACCTTC
TRBV4-1	NA	NA	TRBJ1-1	CASSQGPTEPEAFF	TGCGCCAGCAGCCAAGGCCCCACGGAGCCTGAAGCTTTCTTT
TRBV11-2	TRBD1	NA	TRBJ1-2	CASSPGTGYGYTF	TGTGCCAGCAGCCCCGGGACAGGATATGGCTACACCTTC
TRBV7-9	NA	NA	TRBJ2-7	CASSLVTGTYEQYF	TGTGCCAGCAGCTTAGTTACAGGGACCTACGAGCAGTACTTC
TRBV4-1	NA	NA	TRBJ2-5	CASSQVGLAQETQYF	TGCGCCAGCAGCCAAGTTGGACTTGCGCAAGAGACCCAGTACTTC
TRBV18	NA	NA	TRBJ1-1	CASSPPIARDTEAFF	TGTGCCAGCTCACCACCGATCGCGCGGGACACTGAAGCTTTCTTT
TRBV5-1	NA	NA	TRBJ1-2	CASSRDAGAPPTSGYTF	TGCGCCAGCAGTAGGGATGCAGGGGCCCCGCCGACGAGTGGCTACACCTTC
TRBV11-2	NA	NA	TRBJ2-2	CASSLETGNTGELFF	TGTGCCAGCAGCTTAGAGACTGGAAACACCGGGGAGCTGTTTTTT
TRBV5-6	NA	NA	TRBJ1-1	CASSLRSPEAFF	TGTGCCAGCAGCTTGCGGAGTCCTGAAGCTTTCTTT
TRBV10-1	NA	NA	TRBJ2-3	CASSELTDTQYF	TGCGCCAGCAGTGAGCTCACAGATACGCAGTATTTT
TRBV7-2	NA	NA	TRBJ1-2	CASSLGQGGYTF	TGTGCCAGCAGCTTAGGGCAGGGGGGCTACACCTTC
TRBV30	TRBD1	NA	TRBJ1-5	CAWSTWTGHNQPQHF	TGTGCCTGGAGTACTTGGACAGGGCACAATCAGCCCCAGCATTTT
TRBV27	TRBD1	few	TRBJ1-4	CASSSTPPYRGWGVGLFF	TGTGCCAGCAGTTCAACGCCCCCCTACAGGGGGTGGGGTGTGGGACTGTTTTTT
TRBV6-5	NA	NA	TRBJ1-1	CASSSLHRGNTEAFF	TGTGCCAGCAGTTCTCTACATCGAGGCAACACTGAAGCTTTCTTT
TRBV13	TRBD2	NA	TRBJ2-1	CASSLFQRGYNEQFF	TGTGCCAGCAGCTTATTCCAGCGGGGTTACAATGAGCAGTTCTTC
TRBV21-1	NA	few	TRBJ2-3	CASSPHRDSTDTQYF	TGTGCCAGCAGCCCCCACAGGGATAGCACAGATACGCAGTATTTT
TRBV2	TRBD1	NA	TRBJ2-2	CASTVGQGQTGELFF	TGTGCCAGCACCGTAGGACAGGGACAAACCGGGGAGCTGTTTTTT
TRBV4-1	NA	NA	TRBJ2-3	CASSQEPPGRQMDTQYF	TGCGCCAGCAGCCAAGAGCCCCCAGGGCGGCAGATGGATACGCAGTATTTT
TRBV11-1	NA	NA	TRBJ1-2	CASSLTRQASGYGYTF	TGTGCCAGCAGCCTAACACGACAGGCCTCAGGCTATGGCTACACCTTC
TRBV27	NA	once	TRBJ2-1	CASVPAGTFSYNEQFF	TGTGCCAGCGTCCCCGCGGGGACCTTCTCCTACAATGAGCAGTTCTTC